This TCR beta chain was sequenced in a study of blood T cell repertoires in COVID-19. As for the study in general: PBMCs, B-cell-depleted T cells, or T cells provided the cDNA or gDNA that made up the material.

Profiled with immunoSEQ multiplex PCR; TCRdb holds only in-frame clones, not every one. Of around 25,000 clones listed, around nine tenths are singletons. V was clipped by 5 bases and J by 1 base; unmatched bases: 19. This CDR3 comprises 19 residues. The germline CDR1 and CDR2 sequences are SEHNR and FQNEAQ (reference sequence). Sequenced: peripheral blood. The sequence was collected from a human donor in a cohort sampled during active COVID-19. The chain has TRBV7-9 and TRBJ2-5; 7 nucleotides match TRBD2. In nucleotides, the CDR3 is TGTGCCAGCAGCCTCCCAAAATTGGGTCGCGGGAGATCCCAAGAGACCCAGTACTTC. Translation gives CASSLPKLGRGRSQETQYF.